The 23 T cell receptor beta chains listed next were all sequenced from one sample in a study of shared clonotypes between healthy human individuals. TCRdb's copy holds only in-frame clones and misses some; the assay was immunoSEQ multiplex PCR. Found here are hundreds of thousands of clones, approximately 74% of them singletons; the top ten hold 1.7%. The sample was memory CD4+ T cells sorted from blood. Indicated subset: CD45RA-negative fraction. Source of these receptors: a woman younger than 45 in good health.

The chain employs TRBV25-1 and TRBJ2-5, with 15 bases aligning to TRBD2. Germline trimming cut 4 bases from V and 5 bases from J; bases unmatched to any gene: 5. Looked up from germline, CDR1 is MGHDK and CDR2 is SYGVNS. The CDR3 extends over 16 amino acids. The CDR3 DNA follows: TGTGCCAGCAGTGCCCTGGGGACTAGCGGGGGGGAGACCCAGTACTTC. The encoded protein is CASSALGTSGGETQYF.

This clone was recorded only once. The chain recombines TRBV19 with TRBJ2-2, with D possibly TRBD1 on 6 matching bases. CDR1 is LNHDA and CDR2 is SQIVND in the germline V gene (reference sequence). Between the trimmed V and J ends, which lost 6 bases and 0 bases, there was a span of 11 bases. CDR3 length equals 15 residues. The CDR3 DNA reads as TGTGCCAGTAGGCGACAGGAGACGAACACCGGGGAGCTGTTTTTT. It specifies CASRRQETNTGELFF.

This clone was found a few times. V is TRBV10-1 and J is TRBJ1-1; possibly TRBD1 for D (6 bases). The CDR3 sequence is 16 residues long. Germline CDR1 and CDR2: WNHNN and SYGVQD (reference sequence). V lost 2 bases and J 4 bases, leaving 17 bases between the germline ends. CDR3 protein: CASSEVPQGKGTEAFF. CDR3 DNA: TGCGCCAGCAGTGAGGTTCCACAGGGTAAGGGCACTGAAGCTTTCTTT.

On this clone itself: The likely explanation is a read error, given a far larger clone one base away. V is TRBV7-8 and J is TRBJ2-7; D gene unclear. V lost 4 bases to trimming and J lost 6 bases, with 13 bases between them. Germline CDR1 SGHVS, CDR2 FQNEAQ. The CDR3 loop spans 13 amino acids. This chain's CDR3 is CASSWSAKFEQYF. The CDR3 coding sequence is TGTGCCAGCAGCTGGTCTGCTAAATTCGAGCAGTACTTC.

The CDR3 DNA reads TGTGCCAGCAGTTCCCGGACGATGACCCAGTACTTC. Translated, it gives CASSSRTMTQYF. This chain links TRBV28 with TRBJ2-5; D uncertain. Germline V gene data show CDR1 as MDHEN and CDR2 as SYDVKM. Trimming took off 4 bases at V and 7 bases at J, with 10 bases between the two ends. The CDR3 contains 12 residues.

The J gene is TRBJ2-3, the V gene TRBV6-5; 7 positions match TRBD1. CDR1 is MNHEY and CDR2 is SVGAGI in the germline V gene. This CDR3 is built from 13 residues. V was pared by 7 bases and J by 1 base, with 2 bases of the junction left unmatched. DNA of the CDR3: TGTGCCAGCACCGGGACAGGCACAGATACGCAGTATTTT. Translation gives CASTGTGTDTQYF.

The CDR3 is CASSRTSVGYEQYF. CDR3 DNA: TGTGCCAGCAGCCGGACTAGCGTCGGCTACGAGCAGTACTTC. The rearrangement links TRBV11-2 to TRBJ2-7; TRBD2 matches at 9 bases. CDR3 length: 14 amino acids. Germline loops: CDR1 SGHAT, CDR2 FQNNGV. V lost 5 bases and J lost 3; bases outside the gene matches: 5.

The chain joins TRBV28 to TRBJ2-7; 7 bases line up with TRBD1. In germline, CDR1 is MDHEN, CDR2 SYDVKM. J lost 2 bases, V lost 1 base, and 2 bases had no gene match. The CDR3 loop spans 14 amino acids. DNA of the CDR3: TGTGCCAGCAGTTTATCACAGGGGACCTACGAGCAGTACTTC. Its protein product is CASSLSQGTYEQYF.

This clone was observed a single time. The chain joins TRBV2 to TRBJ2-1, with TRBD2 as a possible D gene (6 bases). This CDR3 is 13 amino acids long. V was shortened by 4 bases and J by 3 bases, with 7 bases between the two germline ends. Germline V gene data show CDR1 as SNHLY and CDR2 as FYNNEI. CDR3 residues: CASSGGIYNEQFF. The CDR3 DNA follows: TGTGCCAGCAGTGGCGGGATCTACAATGAGCAGTTCTTC.

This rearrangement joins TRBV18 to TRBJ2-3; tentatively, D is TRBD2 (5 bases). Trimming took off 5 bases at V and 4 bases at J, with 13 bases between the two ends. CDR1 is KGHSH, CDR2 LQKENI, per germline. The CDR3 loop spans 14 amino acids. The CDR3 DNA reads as TGTGCCAGCTCAAAGGCGGGCGTTTCAGATACGCAGTATTTT. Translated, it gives CASSKAGVSDTQYF.

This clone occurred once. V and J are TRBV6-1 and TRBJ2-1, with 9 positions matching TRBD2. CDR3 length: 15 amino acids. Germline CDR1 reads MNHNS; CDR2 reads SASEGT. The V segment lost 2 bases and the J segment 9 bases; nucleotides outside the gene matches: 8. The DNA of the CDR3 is TGTGCCAGCAGTGAAAGTCATAGCGGGAGTGTTGAGCAGTTCTTC. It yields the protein CASSESHSGSVEQFF.

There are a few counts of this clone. As DNA, the CDR3 is TGCGCCAGCAGTTTACCAGACCGCACAGATACGCAGTATTTT. It codes for CASSLPDRTDTQYF. The rearrangement joins TRBV10-1 to TRBJ2-3, with no clear D. The CDR3 has 14 residues. The ends were cut back, 5 bases at V and 1 base at J, with 10 bases in the middle. Germline CDR1 WNHNN, CDR2 SYGVQD (reference sequence).

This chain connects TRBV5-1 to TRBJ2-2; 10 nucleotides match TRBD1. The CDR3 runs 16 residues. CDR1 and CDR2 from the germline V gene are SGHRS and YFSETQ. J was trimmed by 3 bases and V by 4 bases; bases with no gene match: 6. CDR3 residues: CASSQGDRGYTGELFF. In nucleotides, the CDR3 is TGCGCCAGCAGCCAGGGGGACAGGGGTTACACCGGGGAGCTGTTTTTT.

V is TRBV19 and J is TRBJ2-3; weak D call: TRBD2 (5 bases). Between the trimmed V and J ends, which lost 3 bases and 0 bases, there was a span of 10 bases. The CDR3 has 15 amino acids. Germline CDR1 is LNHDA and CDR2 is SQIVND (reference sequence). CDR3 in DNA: TGTGCCAGTAGTATTGGAGCGGTGAGCACAGATACGCAGTATTTT. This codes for CASSIGAVSTDTQYF.

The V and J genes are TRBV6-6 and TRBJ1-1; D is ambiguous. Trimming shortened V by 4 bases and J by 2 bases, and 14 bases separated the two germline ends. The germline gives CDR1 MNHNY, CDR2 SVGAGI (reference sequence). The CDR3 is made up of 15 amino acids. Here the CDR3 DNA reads TGTGCCAGCAGTTCTAACTTAGAAGGCAACACTGAAGCTTTCTTT. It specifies CASSSNLEGNTEAFF.

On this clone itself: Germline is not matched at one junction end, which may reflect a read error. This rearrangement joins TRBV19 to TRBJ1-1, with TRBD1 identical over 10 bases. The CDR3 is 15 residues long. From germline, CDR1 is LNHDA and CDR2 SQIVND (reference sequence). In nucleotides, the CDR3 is TGTGCCAGTAGTTTAGACAGGGGGCCGAACACTGAAGCTTTCTTT. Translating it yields CASSLDRGPNTEAFF.

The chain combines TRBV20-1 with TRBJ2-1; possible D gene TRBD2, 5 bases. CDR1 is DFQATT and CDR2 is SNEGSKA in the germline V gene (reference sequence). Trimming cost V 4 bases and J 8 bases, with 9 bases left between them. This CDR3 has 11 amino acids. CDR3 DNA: TGCAGTGCTACGAAGGAGGATGAGCAGTTCTTC. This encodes CSATKEDEQFF.

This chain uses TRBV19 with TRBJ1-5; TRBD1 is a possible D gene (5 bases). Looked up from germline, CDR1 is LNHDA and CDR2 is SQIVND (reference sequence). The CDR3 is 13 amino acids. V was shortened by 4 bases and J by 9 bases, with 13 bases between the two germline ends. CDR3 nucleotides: TGTGCCAGTAGTACAGGGTCCCAGTTGCCCCAGCATTTT. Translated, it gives CASSTGSQLPQHF.

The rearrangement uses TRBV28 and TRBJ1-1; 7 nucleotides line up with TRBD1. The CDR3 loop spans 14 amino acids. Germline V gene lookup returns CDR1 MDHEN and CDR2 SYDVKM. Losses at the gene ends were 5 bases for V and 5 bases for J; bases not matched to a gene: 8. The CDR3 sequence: CASSAFDRETEAFF. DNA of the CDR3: TGTGCCAGCAGTGCCTTCGACAGGGAGACTGAAGCTTTCTTT. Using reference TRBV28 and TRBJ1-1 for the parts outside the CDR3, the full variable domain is DVKVTQSSRYLVKRTGEKVFLECVQDMDHENMFWYRQDPGLGLRLIYFSYDVKMKEKGDIPEGYSVSREKKERFSLILESASTNQTSMYLCASSAFDRETEAFFGQGTRLTVV.

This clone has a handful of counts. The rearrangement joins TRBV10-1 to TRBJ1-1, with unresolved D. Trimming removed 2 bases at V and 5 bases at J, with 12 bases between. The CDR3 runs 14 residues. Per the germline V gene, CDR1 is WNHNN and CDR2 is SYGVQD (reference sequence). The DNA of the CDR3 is TGCGCCAGCAGTGAGCGGCCCCGAGGGACTGAAGCTTTCTTT. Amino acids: CASSERPRGTEAFF.

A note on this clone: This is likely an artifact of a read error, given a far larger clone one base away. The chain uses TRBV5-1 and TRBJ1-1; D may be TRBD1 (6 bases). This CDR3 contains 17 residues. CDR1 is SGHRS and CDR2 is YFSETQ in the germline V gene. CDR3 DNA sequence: TGCGTCAGCAGCCTGGGGGCCGAGACCTTCCGGGCTCGGCAGGGTTTCTTT. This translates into CVSSLGAETFRARQGFF.

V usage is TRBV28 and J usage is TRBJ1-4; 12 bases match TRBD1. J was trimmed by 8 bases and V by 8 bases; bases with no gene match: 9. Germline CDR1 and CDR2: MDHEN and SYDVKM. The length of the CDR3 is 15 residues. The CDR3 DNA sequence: TGTGCCAGCCGAAAACCGGGACAGGGGGCGGAAAAACTGTTTTTT. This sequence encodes CASRKPGQGAEKLFF.

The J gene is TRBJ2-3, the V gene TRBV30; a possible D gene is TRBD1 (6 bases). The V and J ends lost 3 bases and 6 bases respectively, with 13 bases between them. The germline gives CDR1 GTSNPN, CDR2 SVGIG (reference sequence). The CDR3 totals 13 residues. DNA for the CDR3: TGTGCCTGGAGACAAACAGACAGGGATACGCAGTATTTT. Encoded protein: CAWRQTDRDTQYF.